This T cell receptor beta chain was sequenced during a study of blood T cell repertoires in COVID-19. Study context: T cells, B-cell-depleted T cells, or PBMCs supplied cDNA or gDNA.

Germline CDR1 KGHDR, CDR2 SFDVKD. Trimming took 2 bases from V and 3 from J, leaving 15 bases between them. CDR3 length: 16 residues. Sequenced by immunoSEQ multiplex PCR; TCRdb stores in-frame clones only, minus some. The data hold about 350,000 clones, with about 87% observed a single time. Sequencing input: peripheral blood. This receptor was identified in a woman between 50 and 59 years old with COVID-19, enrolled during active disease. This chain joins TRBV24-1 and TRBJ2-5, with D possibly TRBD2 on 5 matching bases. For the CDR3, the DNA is TGTGCCACCAGTGATTCGGGAAGTTACCCCAAAGAGACCCAGTACTTC. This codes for CATSDSGSYPKETQYF.